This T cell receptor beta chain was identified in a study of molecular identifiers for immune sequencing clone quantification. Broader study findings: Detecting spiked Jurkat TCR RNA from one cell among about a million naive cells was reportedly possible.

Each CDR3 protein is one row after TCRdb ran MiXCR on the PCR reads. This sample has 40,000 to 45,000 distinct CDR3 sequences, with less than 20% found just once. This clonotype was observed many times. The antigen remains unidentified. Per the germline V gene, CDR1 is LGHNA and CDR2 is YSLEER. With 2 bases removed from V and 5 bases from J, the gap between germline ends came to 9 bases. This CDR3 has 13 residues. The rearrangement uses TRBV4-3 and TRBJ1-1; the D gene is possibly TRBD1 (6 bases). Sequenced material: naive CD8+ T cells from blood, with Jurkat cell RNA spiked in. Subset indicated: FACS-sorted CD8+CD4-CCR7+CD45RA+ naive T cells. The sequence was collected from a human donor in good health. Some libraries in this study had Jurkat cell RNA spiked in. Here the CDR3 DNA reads TGCGCCAGCAGCCAAACAGGGAGGACTGAAGCTTTCTTT. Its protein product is CASSQTGRTEAFF.